Listed below are T cell receptor beta chains from one sample, sequenced in a study of cytomegalovirus exposure and HLA in healthy donors. Method: immunoSEQ multiplex PCR; TCRdb's copy keeps in-frame clones and lacks some. The sample shows 40,000 to 55,000 clones, approximately 85% of them seen only once. The sample was PBMCs. The receptors come from a woman between 25 and 40 years old in good health and CMV-seronegative. Each CDR3 is given with its conserved first and last residue. D genes are given only for firm matches. The size field is filled for only some rows; it gives once, few, many or a size class.

v_gene	abundance	d_gene	j_gene	CDR3aa	CDR3nt
TRBV4-1	.	TRBD2	TRBJ2-7	CASSHFIHGLAEIYEQYF	TGCGCCAGCAGCCATTTTATACACGGACTAGCGGAAATTTACGAGCAGTACTTC
TRBV2	once	TRBD2	TRBJ2-3	CASSETSGSIITDTQYF	TGTGCCAGCAGTGAGACTAGCGGGAGCATTATCACAGATACGCAGTATTTT
TRBV13	.	TRBD2	TRBJ2-5	CASSSLFFGRETQYF	TGTGCCAGCAGCTCCCTTTTTTTCGGGAGGGAGACCCAGTACTTC
TRBV7-7	.	.	TRBJ2-2	CASSSSRDYRVGELFF	TGTGCCAGCAGCTCGAGTCGTGACTATCGGGTGGGGGAGCTGTTTTTT
TRBV28	.	.	TRBJ1-1	CASLRIMNTEAFF	TGTGCCAGCCTGAGGATCATGAACACTGAAGCTTTCTTT
TRBV15	.	TRBD1	TRBJ1-5	CATSRGDSGNQPQHF	TGTGCCACCAGCAGAGGGGACAGTGGCAATCAGCCCCAGCATTTT
TRBV28	.	.	TRBJ1-1	CASRGPDRGYQTFF	TGTGCCAGCAGGGGGCCGGACAGAGGGTACCAAACCTTCTTT
TRBV7-9	.	TRBD2	TRBJ2-7	CASSSTPLAGGPRKYEQYF	TGTGCCAGCAGCTCCACCCCCCTAGCGGGAGGGCCTAGGAAATACGAGCAGTACTTC
TRBV19	.	.	TRBJ1-1	CASSTSPRGTEAFF	TGTGCCAGTAGTACATCCCCGAGAGGGACTGAAGCTTTCTTT
TRBV6-1	.	TRBD2	TRBJ2-3	CASSGLAGGPDTQYF	TGTGCCAGCAGTGGACTAGCGGGAGGGCCAGATACGCAGTATTTT
TRBV7-2	.	.	TRBJ2-7	CASSRSRGFNEQYF	TGTGCCAGCAGCCGCTCCCGAGGGTTCAACGAGCAGTACTTC
TRBV9	.	TRBD2	TRBJ2-3	CASSAAGAGGADTQYF	TGTGCCAGCAGCGCGGCGGGGGCGGGAGGGGCAGATACGCAGTATTTT
TRBV6-4	.	.	TRBJ2-1	CASSQDYSYNEQFF	TGTGCCAGCAGCCAGGACTACTCCTACAATGAGCAGTTCTTC
TRBV7-2	.	TRBD1	TRBJ2-1	CASSLRIGQGYNEQFF	TGTGCCAGCAGCTTAAGGATCGGACAGGGCTACAATGAGCAGTTCTTC
TRBV13	.	.	TRBJ1-4	CASSLQGLDEKLFF	TGTGCCAGCAGCTTACAGGGGTTGGATGAAAAACTGTTTTTT
TRBV9	.	TRBD1	TRBJ1-1	CASSVVRTGDTEAFF	TGTGCCAGCAGCGTAGTCCGGACAGGGGACACTGAAGCTTTCTTT
TRBV5-6	.	.	TRBJ2-5	CASSFRETETQYF	TGTGCCAGCAGCTTCCGGGAAACAGAGACCCAGTACTTC
TRBV9	.	.	TRBJ1-3	CASSSERSGNTIYF	TGTGCCAGCAGCTCCGAGAGGTCTGGAAACACCATATATTTT
TRBV6-5	.	TRBD1	TRBJ1-5	CASRRGTGVQPQHF	TGTGCCAGCAGACGCGGGACAGGGGTTCAGCCCCAGCATTTT
TRBV4-1	.	.	TRBJ1-2	CASSQDYRGIYTF	TGCGCCAGCAGCCAAGATTATCGGGGGATCTACACCTTC
TRBV5-4	.	.	TRBJ1-2	CASSTDGLYGYTF	TGTGCCAGCAGTACCGACGGACTCTATGGCTACACCTTC
TRBV5-4	.	.	TRBJ1-4	CASSLVGESDEKLFF	TGTGCCAGCAGCTTGGTCGGGGAGAGCGATGAAAAACTGTTTTTT
TRBV7-2	.	.	TRBJ2-3	CASSLELASSQYF	TGTGCCAGCAGCTTAGAACTAGCCTCCTCGCAGTATTTT
TRBV9	.	TRBD1	TRBJ1-2	CASSETGGPTKTGYTF	TGTGCCAGCAGCGAGACAGGGGGCCCAACTAAGACTGGCTACACCTTC
TRBV4-1	few	TRBD2	TRBJ2-3	CASSQDREGGDTQYF	TGCGCCAGCAGCCAAGACCGGGAGGGCGGAGATACGCAGTATTTT
TRBV27	few	TRBD1	TRBJ2-7	CASRGWQGAYEQYF	TGTGCCAGCAGAGGGTGGCAGGGGGCCTACGAGCAGTACTTC
TRBV19	once	TRBD1	TRBJ1-2	CASSELGQGSYGYTF	TGTGCCAGTAGTGAACTTGGACAGGGAAGCTATGGCTACACCTTC
TRBV25-1	.	.	TRBJ2-1	CASSEWMPTGEFF	TGTGCCAGCAGTGAATGGATGCCTACCGGGGAGTTCTTC
TRBV11-2	.	.	TRBJ2-7	CASSAGGSYEQYF	TGTGCCAGCAGCGCCGGTGGCTCCTACGAGCAGTACTTC
TRBV7-2	few	.	TRBJ2-1	CASSFQRYNEQFF	TGTGCCAGCAGCTTCCAACGGTACAATGAGCAGTTCTTC
TRBV15	.	.	TRBJ2-3	CATSRDEGWGTDTQYF	TGTGCCACCAGCAGAGATGAGGGCTGGGGCACAGATACGCAGTATTTT
TRBV27	once	TRBD1	TRBJ1-1	CASSLFATGGSGTEAFF	TGTGCCAGCAGTTTATTTGCCACAGGGGGAAGTGGCACTGAAGCTTTCTTT
TRBV5-1	.	.	TRBJ2-3	CASSLDFQDTQYF	TGCGCCAGCAGCTTGGATTTCCAGGATACGCAGTATTTT
TRBV27	.	TRBD1	TRBJ1-2	CASSSPRTGSNYGYTF	TGTGCCAGCAGTTCCCCTAGGACAGGAAGTAACTATGGCTACACCTTC
TRBV7-6	.	.	TRBJ1-4	CASSPLPDSEKLFF	TGTGCCAGCAGCCCCTTGCCTGACAGTGAAAAACTGTTTTTT
TRBV28	.	.	TRBJ1-2	CASSSSGFGYTF	TGTGCCAGCAGCTCATCAGGGTTTGGCTACACCTTC
TRBV7-6	.	TRBD2	TRBJ2-7	CASSASGREYEQYF	TGTGCCAGCAGCGCTAGCGGGAGGGAGTACGAGCAGTACTTC
TRBV9	.	TRBD1	TRBJ1-1	CASSARTGVEAFF	TGTGCCAGCAGCGCCCGGACAGGGGTGGAAGCTTTCTTT
TRBV28	once	.	TRBJ2-3	CASSTGSGGTDTQYF	TGTGCCAGCAGTACAGGATCTGGGGGCACAGATACGCAGTATTTT
TRBV5-1	once	TRBD2	TRBJ2-1	CASSLIRGRAQGEQFF	TGCGCCAGCAGCTTGATCCGAGGGAGGGCCCAGGGTGAGCAGTTCTTC
TRBV28	.	TRBD1	TRBJ1-1	CASSLGDRGKSEAFF	TGTGCCAGCAGTCTGGGGGACAGGGGGAAGTCTGAAGCTTTCTTT
TRBV30	.	TRBD2	TRBJ2-3	CALQRGISTDTQYF	TGTGCCTTACAGCGGGGGATTAGCACAGATACGCAGTATTTT
TRBV5-1	.	.	TRBJ2-5	CASSRGRGYADQYF	TGCGCCAGCAGCCGAGGGCGGGGCTATGCGGACCAGTACTTC
TRBV25-1	.	TRBD2	TRBJ2-1	CASSEPRGGSEQFF	TGTGCCAGCAGTGAACCGCGGGGGGGATCTGAGCAGTTCTTC
TRBV27	.	.	TRBJ1-1	CASSLSPTSRHPEAFF	TGTGCCAGCAGTTTATCTCCCACTTCACGACACCCTGAAGCTTTCTTT
TRBV28	.	TRBD1	TRBJ1-1	CASSLGQGAWTEAFF	TGTGCCAGCAGTTTAGGCCAGGGGGCTTGGACTGAAGCTTTCTTT
TRBV18	.	TRBD2	TRBJ2-3	CASSPTWTSGSSPDTQYF	TGTGCCAGCTCACCAACCTGGACTAGCGGGAGTTCCCCAGATACGCAGTATTTT
TRBV28	.	TRBD1	TRBJ2-1	CASSSTGSRQFF	TGTGCCAGCAGTTCGACAGGGTCACGGCAGTTCTTC
TRBV5-1	.	.	TRBJ1-1	CASSSLSTGNTEAFF	TGCGCCAGCAGCTCCCTATCGACAGGGAACACTGAAGCTTTCTTT
TRBV4-1	.	TRBD1	TRBJ2-3	CASSQDSRDRVTDTQYF	TGCGCCAGCAGCCAAGATTCCCGGGACAGGGTCACAGATACGCAGTATTTT
TRBV30	.	.	TRBJ1-2	CAWTGGRGGYTF	TGTGCCTGGACGGGAGGGCGGGGGGGCTACACCTTC
TRBV6-1	.	.	TRBJ1-1	CASSDPGNEAFF	TGTGCCAGCAGTGATCCAGGGAATGAAGCTTTCTTT